This record concerns one T cell receptor beta chain sequence. The antigen is undetermined. CDR3 length: 17 amino acids. Per the germline V gene, CDR1 is SGHRS and CDR2 is YFSETQ. V lost 4 bases and J 1 base, leaving 17 bases between the germline ends. The data were obtained in a study of Ad26.COV2.S vaccination and SARS-CoV-2 variants. Study-level information: Among those in the COV1001 Ad26.COV2.S trial arm was the donor.

Treatment defined: 19 received Ad26.COV2.S at low or high dose, single or two shots; about five received placebo; per-sample allocation not given. The investigators took samples on day 63 after the first vaccine or placebo injection. Study-level points and caveats: From the TCR breadth and depth analyses, total T cell responses may have been underestimated. Among vaccine recipients, spike-specific TCR breadth exceeded that of placebo recipients.

TCRdb's table, derived via immunoSEQ multiplex PCR, lists solely in-frame clones and lacks some. The sample records about 250,000 clones, roughly 86% being singletons. This sequence was found in a person between 18 and 60 years old who received the Ad26.COV2.S COVID-19 vaccine or a placebo. V is TRBV5-1 and J is TRBJ1-4; tentatively, D is TRBD1 (5 bases). The source was peripheral blood, collected in a trial of Ad26.COV2.S vaccine versus placebo. CDR3 residues: CASSKGPQTGTNEKLFF. CDR3 DNA: TGCGCCAGCAGCAAGGGGCCTCAAACTGGAACTAATGAAAAACTGTTTTTT.